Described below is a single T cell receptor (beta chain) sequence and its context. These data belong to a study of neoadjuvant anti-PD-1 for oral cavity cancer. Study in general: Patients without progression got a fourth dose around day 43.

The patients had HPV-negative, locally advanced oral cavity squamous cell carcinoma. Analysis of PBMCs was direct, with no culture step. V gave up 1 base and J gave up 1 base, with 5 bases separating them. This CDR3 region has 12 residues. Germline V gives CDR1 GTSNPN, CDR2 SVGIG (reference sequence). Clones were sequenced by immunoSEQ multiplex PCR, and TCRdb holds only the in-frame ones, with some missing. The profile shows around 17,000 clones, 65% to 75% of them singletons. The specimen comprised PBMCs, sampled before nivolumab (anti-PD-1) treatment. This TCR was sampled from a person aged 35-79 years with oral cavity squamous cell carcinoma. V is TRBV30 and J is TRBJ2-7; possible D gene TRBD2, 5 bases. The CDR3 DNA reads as TGTGCCTGGAGTGGCGGGTCCTACGAGCAGTACTTC. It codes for CAWSGGSYEQYF. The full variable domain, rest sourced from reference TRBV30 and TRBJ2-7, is SQTIHQWPATLVQPVGSPLSLECTVEGTSNPNLYWYRQAAGRGLQLLFYSVGIGQISSEVPQNLSASRPQDRQFILSSKKLLLSDSGFYLCAWSGGSYEQYFGPGTRLTVT.